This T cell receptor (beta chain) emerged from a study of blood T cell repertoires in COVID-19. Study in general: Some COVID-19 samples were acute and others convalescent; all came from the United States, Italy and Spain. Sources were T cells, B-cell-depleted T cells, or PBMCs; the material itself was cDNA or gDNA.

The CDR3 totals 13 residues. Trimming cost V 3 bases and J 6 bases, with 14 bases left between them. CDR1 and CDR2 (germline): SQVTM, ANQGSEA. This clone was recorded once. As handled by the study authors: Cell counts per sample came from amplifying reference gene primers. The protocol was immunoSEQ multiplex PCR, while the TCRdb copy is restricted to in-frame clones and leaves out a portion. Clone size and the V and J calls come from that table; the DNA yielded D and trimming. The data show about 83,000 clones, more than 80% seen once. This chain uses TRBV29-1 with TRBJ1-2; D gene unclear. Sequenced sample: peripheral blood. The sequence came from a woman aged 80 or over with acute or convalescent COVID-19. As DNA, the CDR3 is TGCAGCGTTGAGAACATCTCTCCCCATGGCTACACCTTC. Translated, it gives CSVENISPHGYTF. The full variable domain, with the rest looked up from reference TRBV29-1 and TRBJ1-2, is SAVISQKPSRDICQRGTSLTIQCQVDSQVTMMFWYRQQPGQSLTLIATANQGSEATYESGFVIDKFPISRPNLTFSTLTVSNMSPEDSSIYLCSVENISPHGYTFGSGTRLTVV.